These 20 T cell receptor beta chains share one sample of origin, sequenced in a study of T cells in Graves' hyperthyroidism and ophthalmopathy. RNA transcripts yielded amplified TCR beta CDR3 regions. RT-PCR in the first round (using the HTBI primer set) targeted the TCR CDR3. One entry per CDR3 protein, called by TCRdb with MiXCR from the multiplex PCR reads. This repertoire shows about 600,000 distinct CDR3 sequences, about 16% found once; its top ten account for less than 3.5%. The specimen sequenced was blood. Receptors were obtained from a woman aged 40 to 50 with Graves' ophthalmopathy.

This clonotype was recorded a few times. The rearrangement links TRBV6-1 to TRBJ1-4; D remains ambiguous. The CDR3 length is 14 residues. Germline V lookup: CDR1 MNHNS, CDR2 SASEGT. The V gene lost 6 bases and the J gene lost 2 bases, with 10 bases spanning the gap. The CDR3, as DNA: TGTGCCAGCAGCTGGAGGCCTACTAATGAAAAACTGTTTTTT. It translates to CASSWRPTNEKLFF.

This clonotype was observed many times. The chain uses TRBV7-9 and TRBJ1-2, with unresolved D. V was cut by 5 bases and J by 8 bases, with 12 bases left in between. The CDR3 covers 12 residues. Germline V gene data show CDR1 as SEHNR and CDR2 as FQNEAQ (reference sequence). CDR3 DNA sequence: TGTGCCAGCAGCCCCATTGGATGGGGCTACACCTTC. As protein: CASSPIGWGYTF. Full variable domain (rest looked up from reference TRBV7-9 and TRBJ1-2): DTGVSQNPRHKITKRGQNVTFRCDPISEHNRLYWYRQTLGQGPEFLTYFQNEAQLEKSRLLSDRFSAERPKGSFSTLEIQRTEQGDSAMYLCASSPIGWGYTFGSGTRLTVV.

In this sample, this clonotype turned up many times. This chain joins TRBV11-2 and TRBJ1-2; 9 positions match TRBD1. Looked up from germline, CDR1 is SGHAT and CDR2 is FQNNGV. The CDR3 loop spans 14 amino acids. The V gene end was trimmed by 1 base and the J gene end by 4 bases; junction bases not matched to a gene: 1. CDR3 in DNA: TGTGCCAGCAGCTTAGTGACAGGGGGCTATGGCTACACCTTC. Translating it yields CASSLVTGGYGYTF.

In regard to this clonotype: This clone may be a read error of a much larger clone one base away. The V call is TRBV14, the J call TRBJ1-1; D is uncertain. Germline lookup yields CDR1 SGHDN and CDR2 FVKESK. This CDR3 comprises 13 residues. The CDR3 here is CASRQVLDTEAFF. CDR3 DNA sequence: TGTGCCAGCCGCCAAGTTTTAGACACTGAAGCTTTCTTT.

This clonotype was observed at least ten times. The chain has TRBV5-1 and TRBJ2-1; D perhaps matches TRBD1 (5 bases). Germline values: CDR1 SGHRS, CDR2 YFSETQ. Trimming took 3 bases from V and 6 from J, leaving 7 bases between them. CDR3 length equals 12 residues. The CDR3 reads CASSSTVNEQFF. For the CDR3, the DNA is TGCGCCAGCAGCTCGACAGTCAATGAGCAGTTCTTC.

A word on this clonotype: A read error may account for a junction end that differs from germline. The chain combines TRBV18 with TRBJ1-2, with TRBD1 matching over 8 bases. The germline V gene encodes CDR1 KGHSH and CDR2 LQKENI. The CDR3 is made up of 17 amino acids. DNA of the CDR3: TGTGCCGGCTCACCGAAATTCGATATACCACAGGGGGATGGCTACACCTTC. Translated, it gives CAGSPKFDIPQGDGYTF. The complete variable domain, with remaining parts taken from reference TRBV18 and TRBJ1-2, reads NAGVMQNPRHLVRRRGQEARLRCSPMKGHSHVYWYRQLPEEGLKFMVYLQKENIIDESGMPKERFSAEFPKEGPSILRIQQVVRGDSAAYFCAGSPKFDIPQGDGYTFGSGTRLTVV.

About this clonotype itself: This may arise from a read error, as a much more abundant clone is one base away. V usage is TRBV2 and J usage is TRBJ1-3; the D is unclear. The CDR3 contains 15 residues. With 6 bases removed from V and 0 bases from J, the gap between germline ends came to 12 bases. Germline CDR1 SNHLY, CDR2 FYNNEI. The CDR3 DNA is TGTGCCAGCAGCCCTGAAAGGGCCTCTGGAAACACCATATATTTT. Translated, it gives CASSPERASGNTIYF.

This clonotype was detected many times. The chain joins TRBV11-2 to TRBJ2-2; the D gene is possibly TRBD2 (6 bases). The CDR3 is made up of 15 amino acids. Germline-derived CDR1 and CDR2 are SGHAT and FQNNGV. Trimming stripped 5 bases from V and 1 base from J, with 11 bases between. The CDR3 DNA reads as TGTGCCAGCAGCACCCATAGCGGGAACACCGGGGAGCTGTTTTTT. Translating it yields CASSTHSGNTGELFF. Looking up the rest from reference TRBV11-2 and TRBJ2-2 gives the full variable domain: EAGVAQSPRYKIIEKRQSVAFWCNPISGHATLYWYQQILGQGPKLLIQFQNNGVVDDSQLPKDRFSAERLKGVDSTLKIQPAKLEDSAVYLCASSTHSGNTGELFFGEGSRLTVL.

This clonotype was seen only a few times. CDR3 bases: TGTGCCAGCGCAGACAGCCTGGACAATGAGCAGTTCTTC. Its protein is CASADSLDNEQFF. This chain joins TRBV6-1 and TRBJ2-1; possibly TRBD1 for D (5 bases). From germline, CDR1 is MNHNS and CDR2 SASEGT. This CDR3 is 13 amino acids long. Trimming shortened V by 8 bases and J by 5 bases, and 13 bases separated the two germline ends.

This clonotype has just a few counts. The chain combines TRBV29-1 with TRBJ2-7; TRBD1 is a possible D gene (8 bases). Germline V gives CDR1 SQVTM, CDR2 ANQGSEA. Trimming cost V 7 bases and J 2 bases, with 18 bases left between them. This CDR3 region has 14 residues. As DNA, the CDR3 is TGCAGCGCCACAGGGGGGGACTGGGCCTACGAGCAGTACTTC. Amino acid sequence: CSATGGDWAYEQYF.

The table lists this clonotype with many counts. The rearrangement links TRBV30 to TRBJ1-6, with TRBD1 identical over 11 bases. Germline-derived CDR1 and CDR2 are GTSNPN and SVGIG (reference sequence). This CDR3 is 17 amino acids long. V trimming: 2 bases; J trimming: 7 bases; junction bases outside the gene matches: 10. In nucleotides, the CDR3 is TGTGCCTGGAGTCGATCCTGGACAGGGGGCGAAAATTCACCCCTCCACTTT. This sequence encodes CAWSRSWTGGENSPLHF.

This clonotype was detected a few times. DNA for the CDR3: TGCGCCAGCAGCCCTTCAGGGGAAATCACCGGGGAGCTGTTTTTT. It specifies CASSPSGEITGELFF. V gene TRBV5-1 combines with J gene TRBJ2-2; tentative D call: TRBD1 (6 bases). Trimming stripped 4 bases from V and 4 bases from J, with 14 bases between. Germline V gives CDR1 SGHRS, CDR2 YFSETQ. The CDR3 is 15 residues long.

This clonotype has just a few counts. This chain connects TRBV5-1 to TRBJ1-4, with D perhaps matching TRBD1 (6 bases). Germline CDR1 is SGHRS and CDR2 is YFSETQ. Deletions cut 4 bases from V and 11 bases from J, with 18 bases between. The CDR3 has 14 amino acids. The CDR3: CASSLSTGREKLFF. DNA for the CDR3: TGCGCCAGCAGCCTTTCGACAGGAAGGGAGAAACTGTTTTTT.

V usage is TRBV7-9 and J usage is TRBJ2-6; TRBD1 might be the D (6 bases). The V gene's germline CDR1 is SEHNR and CDR2 FQNEAQ (reference sequence). V shed 5 bases and J shed 0 bases, with 14 bases lying between them. CDR3 size: 17 residues. The DNA for the CDR3 is TGTGCCAGCAGCCAAGGGGGACGCCGCTCTGGGGCCAACGTCCTGACTTTC. It codes for CASSQGGRRSGANVLTF.

In this sample, this clonotype turned up once. The V and J genes are TRBV4-1 and TRBJ1-1, with D perhaps TRBD1 (5 bases). V shed 0 bases and J shed 5 bases, with 7 bases lying between them. From germline, CDR1 is MGHRA and CDR2 YSYEKL. The CDR3 has 13 amino acids. The CDR3 DNA sequence: TGCGCCAGCAGCCAAGAGGGGGATACTGAAGCTTTCTTT. Its protein product is CASSQEGDTEAFF.

This clonotype was seen many times. The chain is built from TRBV11-2 and TRBJ2-5; TRBD1 matches 9 bases. Germline assignment: CDR1 SGHAT and CDR2 FQNNGV. With V trimmed by 5 bases and J by 5 bases, 9 bases remained unmatched. This CDR3 comprises 15 residues. The CDR3 region is CASSVGTGSGETQYF. The CDR3 bases are TGTGCCAGCAGCGTCGGGACAGGGAGCGGGGAGACCCAGTACTTC.

Note on this clonotype: A read error may produce the germline difference seen at one junction end. This CDR3 is CSAGDRGGSYEQYF. The CDR3 DNA follows: TGCAGTGCTGGAGACAGGGGGGGGTCCTACGAGCAGTACTTC. The V and J genes are TRBV20-1 and TRBJ2-7, with TRBD1 matching over 9 bases. The CDR3 is made up of 14 amino acids. Germline values: CDR1 DFQATT, CDR2 SNEGSKA (reference sequence).

This chain connects TRBV4-1 to TRBJ1-4; weak D call: TRBD1 (6 bases). V shed 0 bases and J shed 6 bases, with 11 bases lying between them. The CDR3 loop spans 15 amino acids. Looked up from germline, CDR1 is MGHRA and CDR2 is YSYEKL. CDR3: CASSQEGAGDEKLFF. CDR3 DNA sequence: TGCGCCAGCAGCCAAGAGGGAGCAGGGGATGAAAAACTGTTTTTT.

This clonotype was detected a few times. DNA of the CDR3: TGTGCCAGCAGCGTACCTGGACTAGCGGGCAATGAGCAGTTCTTC. This gives the protein CASSVPGLAGNEQFF. V is TRBV9 and J is TRBJ2-1; the match to TRBD2 covers 11 bases. The CDR3 length is 15 residues. The V gene end was trimmed by 1 base and the J gene end by 6 bases; junction bases not matched to a gene: 3. In germline, CDR1 is SGDLS, CDR2 YYNGEE.

This clonotype was seen once. This rearrangement joins TRBV2 to TRBJ1-2; 7 bases agree with TRBD1. Germline CDR1 SNHLY, CDR2 FYNNEI. The CDR3 runs to 14 residues. Trimming took 5 bases from V and 3 from J; bases not matched to a gene: 6. The CDR3 nucleotides read TGTGCCAGCAGTAATCGACAGGGCGACTATGGCTACACCTTC. It codes for CASSNRQGDYGYTF. Looking up the rest from reference TRBV2 and TRBJ1-2 gives the full variable domain: EPEVTQTPSHQVTQMGQEVILRCVPISNHLYFYWYRQILGQKVEFLVSFYNNEISEKSEIFDDQFSVERPDGSNFTLKIRSTKLEDSAMYFCASSNRQGDYGYTFGSGTRLTVV.